One sample yielded the 22 T cell receptor beta chains listed below, sequenced in a study of T cells after yellow fever vaccination. From the 5' RACE reads, TCRdb called clonotypes with MiXCR, one entry per CDR3 protein. In the table there are under 150,000 distinct CDR3 sequences, over 7% of which are singletons. Sequences were derived from CD4+ T cells sorted from PBMCs, sampled 5 days after the yellow fever booster vaccination. The receptors come from a man younger than 45 who received the YFV17D yellow fever vaccine.

In its sample, this clonotype was seen many times. The gene calls are TRBV5-1 and TRBJ1-4; 9 nucleotides align to TRBD1. After removal of 3 bases from V and 8 bases from J, the junction contained 5 bases not matched to a gene. Germline assignment: CDR1 SGHRS and CDR2 YFSETQ. The CDR3 runs 14 residues. The CDR3 loop reads CASSSGQGAEKLFF. The DNA for the CDR3 is TGCGCCAGCAGCTCGGGACAGGGTGCAGAAAAACTGTTTTTT.

This clonotype was picked up many times. DNA of the CDR3: TGTGCCAGCACCGCGGACGGAGTTGGGAACACCATATATTTT. Its translation: CASTADGVGNTIYF. The chain has TRBV12-3 or TRBV12-4 and TRBJ1-3; no definite D call. V was cut by 7 bases and J by 7 bases, with 17 bases left in between. The CDR3 has 14 amino acids.

This clonotype was detected ten times or more. This chain links TRBV25-1 with TRBJ2-1; 11 nucleotides align to TRBD2. Germline V gene data show CDR1 as MGHDK and CDR2 as SYGVNS. The CDR3 has 15 residues. Germline trimming cut 1 base from V and 7 bases from J; bases unmatched to any gene: 3. The CDR3 region has the DNA TGTGCCAGCAGTGAATCAACTAGCGGGAGAAATGAGCAGTTCTTC. This gives the protein CASSESTSGRNEQFF.

This clonotype was found many times. The chain carries TRBV5-1 and TRBJ2-7; D is perhaps TRBD2 (6 bases). CDR3 length equals 13 residues. With 5 bases removed from V and 2 bases from J, the gap between germline ends came to 11 bases. Germline CDR1 reads SGHRS; CDR2 reads YFSETQ. The CDR3 nucleotides are TGCGCCAGCAGTCAACCGGGGGCCTACGAGCAGTACTTC. Its protein product is CASSQPGAYEQYF.

This clonotype was observed at least ten times. The V and J genes are TRBV6-1 and TRBJ2-5; 8 bases match TRBD1. The trim removed 5 bases at V and 1 base at J, leaving 9 bases unmatched. The germline gives CDR1 MNHNS, CDR2 SASEGT. The CDR3 sequence is 16 residues long. In DNA, the CDR3 is TGTGCCAGCAGTCGCCGCCCAGGGGGCGTCCAAGAGACCCAGTACTTC. It specifies CASSRRPGGVQETQYF.

The rearrangement joins TRBV23-1 to TRBJ2-4, with D perhaps TRBD1 (5 bases). TRBV23-1 is an ORF; its function is uncertain. V was cut by 0 bases and J by 0 bases, with 12 bases left in between. The CDR3 extends over 17 amino acids. CDR3 in amino acids: CASSQSSDSLAKNIQYF. The CDR3 nucleotides read TGCGCCAGCAGTCAATCATCCGACAGCCTAGCCAAAAACATTCAGTACTTC.

This clonotype was counted ten times or more. This chain joins TRBV7-2 and TRBJ2-3; no clear D gene. Germline V CDR1 and CDR2: SGHTA, FQGNSA. Deletions cut 3 bases from V and 6 bases from J, with 10 bases between. The CDR3 runs 13 residues. The CDR3 loop is CASSFSQSDTQYF. The CDR3 region has the DNA TGTGCCAGCAGCTTTTCTCAGTCGGATACGCAGTATTTT.

This clonotype was recorded at least ten times. The chain is built from TRBV27 and TRBJ2-7; the D is unclear. CDR3 size: 15 residues. CDR1 is MNHEY and CDR2 is SMNVEV in the germline V gene (reference sequence). Trimming shortened V by 4 bases and J by 1 base, and 14 bases separated the two germline ends. The CDR3 DNA sequence: TGTGCCAGCAGTTACTCACCACGAGGATCCTACGAGCAGTACTTC. It translates to CASSYSPRGSYEQYF.

In its sample, this clonotype was seen many times. V gene TRBV12-3 or TRBV12-4 combines with J gene TRBJ2-3, with D unclear. The CDR3 sequence is 12 residues long. V was trimmed by 6 bases and J by 7 bases, leaving 11 bases between them. The CDR3 sequence: CASSPIEYTQYF. For the CDR3, the DNA is TGTGCCAGCAGCCCCATCGAGTATACGCAGTATTTT.

This clonotype appeared many times. The chain is built from TRBV9 and TRBJ2-5; D gene uncertain. Trimming took off 4 bases at V and 5 bases at J, with 9 bases between the two ends. The CDR3 extends over 12 amino acids. CDR1 is SGDLS, CDR2 YYNGEE, per germline. DNA for the CDR3: TGTGCCAGCAGCTCATCGTCGGAGACCCAGTACTTC. Its translation is CASSSSSETQYF.

This clonotype has just a few counts. The rearrangement joins TRBV5-1 to TRBJ2-1; 10 bases are a match to TRBD2. The V and J ends lost 5 bases and 6 bases, in that order; junction bases with no gene match: 11. Germline loops: CDR1 SGHRS, CDR2 YFSETQ. The CDR3 spans 16 residues. CDR3 bases: TGCGCCAGCAGTCCGGATAGCGGGAGGTTTGGCAATGAGCAGTTCTTC. Amino acid sequence: CASSPDSGRFGNEQFF.

The table lists this clonotype with many counts. V and J are TRBV5-4 and TRBJ2-1; D ambiguous. Trimming stripped 1 base from V and 0 bases from J, with 2 bases between. Germline loops: CDR1 SGHNT, CDR2 YYREEE (reference sequence). The CDR3 loop spans 13 amino acids. The DNA of the CDR3 is TGTGCCAGCAGCTTGCCCTCCTACAATGAGCAGTTCTTC. Its translation: CASSLPSYNEQFF. The entire variable domain, with the rest obtained from reference TRBV5-4 and TRBJ2-1, is as follows: ETGVTQSPTHLIKTRGQQVTLRCSSQSGHNTVSWYQQALGQGPQFIFQYYREEENGRGNFPPRFSGLQFPNYSSELNVNALELDDSALYLCASSLPSYNEQFFGPGTRLTVL.

This clonotype was counted at least ten times. This chain connects TRBV12-3 or TRBV12-4 to TRBJ1-5; 8 bases agree with TRBD1. The CDR3 contains 15 residues. The J segment lost 4 bases and the V segment lost 1 base, leaving 3 bases of the junction unmatched. The CDR3 loop reads CASSLGRDRNQPQHF. CDR3 nucleotides: TGTGCCAGCAGTTTAGGCCGGGACAGGAATCAGCCCCAGCATTTT.

This clonotype was picked up many times. V is TRBV7-2 and J is TRBJ1-5, with a tentative D call TRBD1 (6 bases). The V end was cut by 7 bases, the J end by 4 bases, with 11 bases between. The CDR3 loop spans 13 amino acids. Germline CDR1 is SGHTA and CDR2 is FQGNSA. The CDR3 region is CASTWGPNQPQHF. The CDR3 nucleotides read TGTGCCAGCACCTGGGGGCCGAATCAGCCCCAGCATTTT.

The rearrangement uses TRBV6-1 and TRBJ1-2; TRBD1 matches 10 bases. The ends lost 6 bases at V and 3 bases at J; junction bases unmatched: 4. CDR3 size: 14 residues. Germline CDR1 and CDR2: MNHNS and SASEGT. CDR3 protein: CASRRQGADYGYTF. The CDR3 nucleotides are TGTGCCAGCAGGAGACAGGGGGCGGACTATGGCTACACCTTC.

Of note for this clonotype: Given a much more abundant clone one base away, this may be a read error. V usage is TRBV21-1 and J usage is TRBJ1-1; the table calls TRBD1, which could not be checked here. TRBV21-1 has pseudogene status. This CDR3 spans 16 amino acids. CDR3 region: CASSSILQGGITEAFF. The CDR3 nucleotides read TGTGCCAGCAGCAGCATCCTACAGGGGGGAATCACTGAAGCTTTCTTT.

As concerns this clonotype: A much larger clone sits a single nucleotide away, making a read error possible. The chain carries TRBV6-1 and TRBJ1-6; D call uncertain. Germline loops: CDR1 MNHNS, CDR2 SASEGT. The CDR3 sequence is 14 residues long. Deletions cut 5 bases from V and 8 bases from J, with 13 bases between. The CDR3 protein is CASSSDGRYSPLHF. CDR3 bases: TGTGCCAGCAGTAGTGACGGACGTTATTCACCCCTCCACTTT.

This clonotype has ten or more counts. This chain joins TRBV7-2 and TRBJ2-7, with D unclear. V was clipped by 6 bases and J by 3 bases, with 15 bases between them. Germline CDR1 reads SGHTA; CDR2 reads FQGNSA. The CDR3 spans 14 residues. CDR3 nucleotides: TGTGCCAGCAGTACTCAGGCAGGTTTCTACGAGCAGTACTTC. This sequence encodes CASSTQAGFYEQYF. Combining the CDR3 with reference TRBV7-2 and TRBJ2-7 gives the whole variable domain GAGVSQSPSNKVTEKGKDVELRCDPISGHTALYWYRQSLGQGLEFLIYFQGNSAPDKSGLPSDRFSAERTGGSVSTLTIQRTQQEDSAVYLCASSTQAGFYEQYFGPGTRLTVT.

Worth noting for this clonotype: A much larger clone lies a single base off, so this may be a read error. This sequence joins TRBV7-3 and TRBJ2-1; weak D call: TRBD2 (5 bases). Looked up from germline, CDR1 is SGHTA and CDR2 is FQGTGA. V was shortened by 5 bases and J by 5 bases, with 31 bases between the two germline ends. This CDR3 comprises 20 residues. This CDR3 is CASSPRVEGSVRAGNNEQFF. Written as DNA, the CDR3 is TGTGCCAGCAGCCCAAGAGTTGAGGGTAGCGTGAGGGCCGGGAACAATGAGCAGTTCTTC. Full variable domain (remainder filled in from reference TRBV7-3 and TRBJ2-1): GAGVSQTPSNKVTEKGKYVELRCDPISGHTALYWYRQSLGQGPEFLIYFQGTGAADDSGLPNDRFFAVRPEGSVSTLKIQRTERGDSAVYLCASSPRVEGSVRAGNNEQFFGPGTRLTVL.

This clonotype was recorded at least ten times. The V gene is TRBV4-3, the J gene TRBJ2-6, with D unresolved. V dropped 1 base and J dropped 0 bases, with 4 bases sitting between them. Germline V gene sequence: CDR1 LGHNA, CDR2 YSLEER. CDR3 length equals 15 residues. In DNA form, the CDR3 reads TGCGCCAGCAGCCAAGTACTCTCTGGGGCCAACGTCCTGACTTTC. Encoded protein: CASSQVLSGANVLTF.

This clonotype showed up many times. The genes are TRBV5-1 and TRBJ2-3, with 8 positions matching TRBD2. The CDR3 length is 14 residues. The V segment lost 4 bases and the J segment 5 bases; nucleotides outside the gene matches: 6. Germline assignment: CDR1 SGHRS and CDR2 YFSETQ. CDR3 loop: CASSPGLVRDTQYF. The CDR3 DNA is TGCGCCAGCAGCCCGGGACTAGTCAGAGATACGCAGTATTTT.

This clonotype was picked up many times. CDR3 sequence (DNA): TGCGCCAGCAGCCTGGGACAGCTCCAAGAGACCCAGTACTTC. It yields the protein CASSLGQLQETQYF. This chain links TRBV5-1 with TRBJ2-5; 7 bases agree with TRBD1. Germline V gives CDR1 SGHRS, CDR2 YFSETQ. V shed 4 bases, J shed 1 base, and the junction held 4 bases outside the gene matches. This CDR3 has 14 residues.